This T cell receptor beta chain was identified in a study of T cell responses to AZD1222 COVID-19 vaccine. In the case of this clone: The antigen remains unidentified.

The assay was immunoSEQ multiplex PCR, and TCRdb's table has in-frame clones only and misses some. The top ten hold approximately 4% of the sample, which has 150,000 to 200,000 clones, more than 80% seen once. Overall study findings and caveats: The donors showed a predominance of white British ancestry and of females, with possible underestimation of clonal diversity. Researchers took repertoire samples only after the peak T cell response had come. The study reported that nearly half of spike-specific TCRs target unmutated variant regions. Dominant at 160-218 and 743-854, vaccine-associated CD4 TCRs also spanned spike.

CDR1 and CDR2 (germline): MDHEN, SYDVKM. This CDR3 contains 15 residues. Trimming removed 6 bases at V and 2 bases at J, with 15 bases between. This sample comprised peripheral blood, obtained 28 days after the second dose of the MenACWY control vaccine. This chain links TRBV28 with TRBJ2-3; D is unclear. This TCR came from an adult who received the MenACWY meningococcal vaccine as a control. CDR3 loop: CASSPLGLDTDTQYF. The CDR3 DNA reads TGTGCCAGCAGCCCTCTTGGGCTGGACACAGATACGCAGTATTTT.